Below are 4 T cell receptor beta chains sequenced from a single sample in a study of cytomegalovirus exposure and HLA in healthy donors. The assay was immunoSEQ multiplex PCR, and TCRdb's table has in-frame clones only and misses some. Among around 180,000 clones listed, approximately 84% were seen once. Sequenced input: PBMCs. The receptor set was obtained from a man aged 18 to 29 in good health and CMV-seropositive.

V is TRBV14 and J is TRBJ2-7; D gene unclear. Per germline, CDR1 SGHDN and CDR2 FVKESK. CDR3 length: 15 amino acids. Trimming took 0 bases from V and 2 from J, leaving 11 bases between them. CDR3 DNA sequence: TGTGCCAGCAGCCAAGATGAGGCGCTACCCTACGAGCAGTACTTC. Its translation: CASSQDEALPYEQYF.

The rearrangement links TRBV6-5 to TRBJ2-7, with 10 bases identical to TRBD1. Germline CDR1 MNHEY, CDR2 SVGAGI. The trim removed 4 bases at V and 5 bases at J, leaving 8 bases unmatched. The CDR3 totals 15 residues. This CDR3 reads CASSSLGTGDHEQYF. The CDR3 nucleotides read TGTGCCAGCAGTTCTCTCGGGACAGGGGACCACGAGCAGTACTTC.

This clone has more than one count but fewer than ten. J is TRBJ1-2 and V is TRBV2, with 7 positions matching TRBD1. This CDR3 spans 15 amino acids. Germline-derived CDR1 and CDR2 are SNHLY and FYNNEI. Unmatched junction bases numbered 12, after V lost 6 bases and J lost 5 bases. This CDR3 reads CASSDPLDRAYGYTF. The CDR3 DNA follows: TGTGCCAGCAGCGACCCCCTAGACAGGGCTTATGGCTACACCTTC. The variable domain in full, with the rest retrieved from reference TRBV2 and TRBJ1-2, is EPEVTQTPSHQVTQMGQEVILRCVPISNHLYFYWYRQILGQKVEFLVSFYNNEISEKSEIFDDQFSVERPDGSNFTLKIRSTKLEDSAMYFCASSDPLDRAYGYTFGSGTRLTVV.

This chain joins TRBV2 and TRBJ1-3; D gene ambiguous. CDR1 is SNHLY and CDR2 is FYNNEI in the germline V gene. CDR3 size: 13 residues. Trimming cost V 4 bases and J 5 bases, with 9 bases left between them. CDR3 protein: CASSGQDRNTIYF. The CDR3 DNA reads TGTGCCAGCAGTGGACAAGATAGAAACACCATATATTTT.